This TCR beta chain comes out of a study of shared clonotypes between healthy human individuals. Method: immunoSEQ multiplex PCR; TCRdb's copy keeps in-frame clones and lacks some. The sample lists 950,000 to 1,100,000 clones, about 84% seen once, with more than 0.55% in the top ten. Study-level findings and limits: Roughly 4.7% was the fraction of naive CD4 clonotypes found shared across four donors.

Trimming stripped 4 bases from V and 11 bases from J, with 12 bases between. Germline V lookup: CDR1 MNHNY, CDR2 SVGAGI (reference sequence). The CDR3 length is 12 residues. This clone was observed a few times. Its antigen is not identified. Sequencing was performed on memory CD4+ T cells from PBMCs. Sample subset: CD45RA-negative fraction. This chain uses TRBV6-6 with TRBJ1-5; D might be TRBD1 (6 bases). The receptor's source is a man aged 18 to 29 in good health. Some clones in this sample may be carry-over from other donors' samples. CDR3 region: CASSSGPGAQHF. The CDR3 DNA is TGTGCCAGCAGTTCGGGGCCAGGGGCCCAGCATTTT.